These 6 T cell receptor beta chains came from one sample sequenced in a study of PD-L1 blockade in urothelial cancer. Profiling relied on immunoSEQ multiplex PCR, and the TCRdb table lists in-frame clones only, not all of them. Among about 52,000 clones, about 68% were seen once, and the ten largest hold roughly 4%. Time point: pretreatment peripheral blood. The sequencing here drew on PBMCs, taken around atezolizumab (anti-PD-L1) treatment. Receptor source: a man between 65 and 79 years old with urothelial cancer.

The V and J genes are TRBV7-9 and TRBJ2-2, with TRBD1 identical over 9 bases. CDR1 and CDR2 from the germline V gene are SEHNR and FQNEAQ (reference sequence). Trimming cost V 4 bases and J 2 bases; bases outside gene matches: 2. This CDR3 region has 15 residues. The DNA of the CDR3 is TGTGCCAGCAGCTCGGGACAGGGAAACACCGGGGAGCTGTTTTTT. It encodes CASSSGQGNTGELFF.

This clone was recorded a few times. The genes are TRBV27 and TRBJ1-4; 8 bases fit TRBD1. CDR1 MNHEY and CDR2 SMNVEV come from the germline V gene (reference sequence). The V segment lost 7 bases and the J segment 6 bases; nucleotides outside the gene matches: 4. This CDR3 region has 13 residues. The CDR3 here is CASKDRVYEKLFF. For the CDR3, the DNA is TGTGCCAGCAAGGACAGGGTTTATGAAAAACTGTTTTTT.

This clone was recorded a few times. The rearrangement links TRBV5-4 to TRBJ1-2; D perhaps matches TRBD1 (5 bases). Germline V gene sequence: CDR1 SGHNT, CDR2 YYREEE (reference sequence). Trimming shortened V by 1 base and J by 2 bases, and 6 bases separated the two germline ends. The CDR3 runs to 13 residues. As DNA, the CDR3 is TGTGCCAGCAGCTTGCGACAGAACTATGGCTACACCTTC. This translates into CASSLRQNYGYTF.

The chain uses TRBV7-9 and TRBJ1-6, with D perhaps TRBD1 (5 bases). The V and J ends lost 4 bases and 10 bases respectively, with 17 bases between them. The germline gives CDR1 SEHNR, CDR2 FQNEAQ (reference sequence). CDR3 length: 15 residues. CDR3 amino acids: CASSSGQGPGSPLHF. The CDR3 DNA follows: TGTGCCAGCAGCTCGGGCCAGGGCCCCGGGTCACCCCTCCACTTT.

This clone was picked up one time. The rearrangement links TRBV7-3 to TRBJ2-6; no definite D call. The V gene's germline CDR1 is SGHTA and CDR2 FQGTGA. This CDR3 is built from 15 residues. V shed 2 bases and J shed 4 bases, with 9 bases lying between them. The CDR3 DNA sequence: TGTGCCAGCAGCTTAGGCCCAGCGGGGGCCAACGTCCTGACTTTC. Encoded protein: CASSLGPAGANVLTF.

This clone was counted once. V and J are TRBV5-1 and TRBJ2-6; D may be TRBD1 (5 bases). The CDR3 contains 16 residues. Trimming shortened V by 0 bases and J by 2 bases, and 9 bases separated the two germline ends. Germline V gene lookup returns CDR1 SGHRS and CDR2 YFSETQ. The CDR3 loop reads CASSLAPGTGANVLTF. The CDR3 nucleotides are TGCGCCAGCAGCTTGGCCCCAGGGACTGGGGCCAACGTCCTGACTTTC. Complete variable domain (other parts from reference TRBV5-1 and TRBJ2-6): KAGVTQTPRYLIKTRGQQVTLSCSPISGHRSVSWYQQTPGQGLQFLFEYFSETQRNKGNFPGRFSGRQFSNSRSEMNVSTLELGDSALYLCASSLAPGTGANVLTFGAGSRLTVL.